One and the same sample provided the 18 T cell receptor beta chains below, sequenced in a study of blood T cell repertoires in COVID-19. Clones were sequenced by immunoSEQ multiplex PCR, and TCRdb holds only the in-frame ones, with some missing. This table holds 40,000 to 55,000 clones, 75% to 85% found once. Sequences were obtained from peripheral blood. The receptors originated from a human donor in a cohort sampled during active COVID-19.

This chain's CDR3 is CASSRSGQGTNTGELFF. CDR3 DNA sequence: TGTGCCAGCAGTCGATCGGGACAGGGAACGAACACCGGGGAGCTGTTTTTT. The rearrangement links TRBV6-6 to TRBJ2-2; 9 bases map to TRBD1. Trimming at V came to 5 bases and at J to 0 bases, leaving 7 bases not matched to a gene. In germline, CDR1 is MNHNY, CDR2 SVGAGI (reference sequence). The CDR3 runs 17 residues.

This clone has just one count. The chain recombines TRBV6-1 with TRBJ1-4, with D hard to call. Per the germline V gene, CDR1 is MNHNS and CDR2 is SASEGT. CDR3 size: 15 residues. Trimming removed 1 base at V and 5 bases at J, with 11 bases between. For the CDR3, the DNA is TGTGCCAGCAGTGAAGGTTATAGGAGAAATGAAAAACTGTTTTTT. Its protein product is CASSEGYRRNEKLFF.

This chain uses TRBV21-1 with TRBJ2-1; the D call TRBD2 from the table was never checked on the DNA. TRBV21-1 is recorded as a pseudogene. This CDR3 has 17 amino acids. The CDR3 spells CASSKRLAGGSYNEQFF. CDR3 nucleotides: TGTGCCAGCAGCAAAAGACTAGCGGGAGGTTCCTACAATGAGCAGTTCTTC.

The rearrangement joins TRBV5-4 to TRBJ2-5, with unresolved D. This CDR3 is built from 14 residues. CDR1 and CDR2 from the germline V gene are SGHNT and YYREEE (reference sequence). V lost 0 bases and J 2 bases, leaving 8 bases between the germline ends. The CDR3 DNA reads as TGTGCCAGCAGCTTGGGGCAGACACAAGAGACCCAGTACTTC. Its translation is CASSLGQTQETQYF.

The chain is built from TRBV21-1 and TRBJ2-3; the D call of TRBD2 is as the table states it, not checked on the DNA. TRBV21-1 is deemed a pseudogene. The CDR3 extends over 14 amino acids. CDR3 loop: CATREREDADTQYF. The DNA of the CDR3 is TGTGCCACCAGGGAGCGGGAGGATGCAGATACGCAGTATTTT.

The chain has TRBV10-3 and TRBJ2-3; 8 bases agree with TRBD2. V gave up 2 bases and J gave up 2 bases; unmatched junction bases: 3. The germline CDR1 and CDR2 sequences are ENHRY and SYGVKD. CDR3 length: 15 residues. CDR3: CAISETGGPTDTQYF. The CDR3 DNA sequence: TGTGCCATCAGTGAGACGGGGGGGCCCACAGATACGCAGTATTTT.

Here the CDR3 DNA reads TGTGCCAGCAGGTCAGGGGGAGCTGGAAACACCATATATTTT. Protein product: CASRSGGAGNTIYF. This chain connects TRBV6-5 to TRBJ1-3, with 7 bases identical to TRBD1. Germline lookup yields CDR1 MNHEY and CDR2 SVGAGI. J was trimmed by 2 bases and V by 6 bases; bases with no gene match: 4. The CDR3 consists of 14 residues.

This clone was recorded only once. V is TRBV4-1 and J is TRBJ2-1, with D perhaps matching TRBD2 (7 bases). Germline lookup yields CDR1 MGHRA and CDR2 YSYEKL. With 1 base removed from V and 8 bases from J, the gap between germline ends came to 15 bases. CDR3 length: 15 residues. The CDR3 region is CASSQGGWGGDEQFF. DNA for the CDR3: TGCGCCAGCAGCCAAGGGGGTTGGGGGGGCGATGAGCAGTTCTTC.

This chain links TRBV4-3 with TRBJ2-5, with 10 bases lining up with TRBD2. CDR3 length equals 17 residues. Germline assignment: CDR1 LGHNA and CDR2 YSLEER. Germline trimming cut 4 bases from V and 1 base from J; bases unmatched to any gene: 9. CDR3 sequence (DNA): TGCGCCAGCAGCCCAGGGACTAGCGCGACCCTCCAAGAGACCCAGTACTTC. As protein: CASSPGTSATLQETQYF.

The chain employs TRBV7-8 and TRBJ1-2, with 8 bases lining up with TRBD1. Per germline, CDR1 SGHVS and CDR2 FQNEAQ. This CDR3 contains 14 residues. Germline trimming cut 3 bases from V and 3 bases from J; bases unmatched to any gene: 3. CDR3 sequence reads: CASSFSTGDYGYTF. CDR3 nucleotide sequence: TGTGCCAGCAGCTTCTCGACAGGGGACTATGGCTACACCTTC.

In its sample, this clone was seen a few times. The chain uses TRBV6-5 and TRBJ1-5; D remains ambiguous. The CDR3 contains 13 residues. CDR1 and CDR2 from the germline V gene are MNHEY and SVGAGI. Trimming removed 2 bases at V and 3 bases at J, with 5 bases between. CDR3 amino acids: CASSYELNQPQHF. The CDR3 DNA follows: TGTGCCAGCAGTTACGAGCTCAATCAGCCCCAGCATTTT.

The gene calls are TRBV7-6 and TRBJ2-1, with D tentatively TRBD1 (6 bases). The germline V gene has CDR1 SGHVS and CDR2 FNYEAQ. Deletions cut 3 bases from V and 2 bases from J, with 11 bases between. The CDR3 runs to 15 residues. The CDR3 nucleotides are TGTGCCAGCAGCTTGAACAGGGACCCCTACAATGAGCAGTTCTTC. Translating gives CASSLNRDPYNEQFF.

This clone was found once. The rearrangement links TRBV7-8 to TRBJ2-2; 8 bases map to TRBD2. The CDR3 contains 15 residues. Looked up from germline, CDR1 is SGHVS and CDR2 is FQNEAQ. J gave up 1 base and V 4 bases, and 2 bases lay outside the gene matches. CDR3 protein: CASSSSGLNTGELFF. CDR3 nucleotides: TGTGCCAGCAGCTCTAGCGGGCTGAACACCGGGGAGCTGTTTTTT.

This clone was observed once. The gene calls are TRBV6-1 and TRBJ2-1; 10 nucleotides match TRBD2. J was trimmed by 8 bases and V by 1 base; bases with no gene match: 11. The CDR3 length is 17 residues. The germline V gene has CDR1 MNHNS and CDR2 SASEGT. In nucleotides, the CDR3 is TGTGCCAGCAGTGAAGTTCCCCCTAGCGGGAGTAATCATGAGCAGTTCTTC. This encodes CASSEVPPSGSNHEQFF.

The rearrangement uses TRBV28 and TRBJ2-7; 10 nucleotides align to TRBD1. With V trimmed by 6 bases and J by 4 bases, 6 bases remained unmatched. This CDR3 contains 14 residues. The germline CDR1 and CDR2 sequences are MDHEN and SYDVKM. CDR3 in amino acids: CASSHGTGAYEQYF. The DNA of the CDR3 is TGTGCCAGCAGCCATGGGACAGGGGCTTACGAGCAGTACTTC.

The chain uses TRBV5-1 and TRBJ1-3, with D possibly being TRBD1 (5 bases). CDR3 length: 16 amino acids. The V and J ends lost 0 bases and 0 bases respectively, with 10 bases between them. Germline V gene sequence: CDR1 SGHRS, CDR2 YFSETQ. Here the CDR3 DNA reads TGCGCCAGCAGCTTGGAGGGGCCCATCTCTGGAAACACCATATATTTT. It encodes CASSLEGPISGNTIYF.

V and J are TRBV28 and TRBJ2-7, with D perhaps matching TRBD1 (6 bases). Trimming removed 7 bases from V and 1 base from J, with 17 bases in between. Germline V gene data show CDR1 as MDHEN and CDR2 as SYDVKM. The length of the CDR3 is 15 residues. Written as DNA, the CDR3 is TGTGCCAGCATCACAGGGAGAAAGTCGTCCTACGAGCAGTACTTC. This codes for CASITGRKSSYEQYF.

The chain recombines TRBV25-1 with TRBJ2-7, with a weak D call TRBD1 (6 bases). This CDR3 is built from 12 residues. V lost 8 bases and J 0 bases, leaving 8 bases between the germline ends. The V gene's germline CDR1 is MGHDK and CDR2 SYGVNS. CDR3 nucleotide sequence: TGTGCCAGCGGACAGAACTCCTACGAGCAGTACTTC. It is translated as CASGQNSYEQYF.